Listed below are T cell receptor beta chains from one sample, sequenced in a study of blood T cell repertoires in COVID-19. The protocol was immunoSEQ multiplex PCR, while the TCRdb copy is restricted to in-frame clones and leaves out a portion. This sample has under 75,000 clones; 75% to 80% occur once, and the top ten carry 5% to 6.5%. The sequencing input was peripheral blood. Receptor source: an older woman with acute or convalescent COVID-19. CDR3s include the opening cysteine and the closing phenylalanine or tryptophan. D genes are given only for firm matches. Not every row has a clone size; where given, it reads once, few, many or a size class.

cdr3_nt | cdr3_aa | j_call | v_call | d_call | clone_size
TGTGCCAGCAGCCCCCGGCCAGACAGGACCACAGATACGCAGTATTTT | CASSPRPDRTTDTQYF | TRBJ2-3 | TRBV7-8 | - | -
TGTCGCTCAGGGGCAGCGAGACAAGAGACCCAGTACTTC | CRSGAARQETQYF | TRBJ2-5 | TRBV11-3 | - | -
TGTGCCAGCAGCTTATCCCCAGGGTTGTTCTCCAATGAGCAGTTCTTC | CASSLSPGLFSNEQFF | TRBJ2-1 | TRBV11-2 | - | -
TGTGCCAGCAGCGTCGGACAGGCCCACCAAGAAGCTTTCTTT | CASSVGQAHQEAFF | TRBJ1-1 | TRBV9 | TRBD1 | -
TGTGCCAGCAGCCCTCGACAGGGCTATGGCTACACCTTC | CASSPRQGYGYTF | TRBJ1-2 | TRBV7-2 | TRBD1 | -
TGTGCCAGCAGCTTAGTGGGACTTCCCCACACAGATACGCAGTATTTT | CASSLVGLPHTDTQYF | TRBJ2-3 | TRBV7-2 | - | -
TGTGCCAGCAGTCGGCCCGGGACAGGGGTCTACGAGCAGTACTTC | CASSRPGTGVYEQYF | TRBJ2-7 | TRBV6-2/TRBV6-3 | TRBD1 | -
TGTGCCAGCAGTGGACAGGGGAAGGGAACTGAAGCTTTCTTT | CASSGQGKGTEAFF | TRBJ1-1 | TRBV21-1 | - | -
TGTGCCAGCAGTCTAGGACTAGTTAATGAGCAGTTCTTC | CASSLGLVNEQFF | TRBJ2-1 | TRBV3-1/TRBV3-2 | TRBD2 | -
TGTGCCAGCAGGAGAACCGGGACAGGGAACACTGAAGCTTTCTTT | CASRRTGTGNTEAFF | TRBJ1-1 | TRBV6-5 | TRBD1 | few
TGTGCCAGCAGCCTTGGGGGCGGGGGGAGCACAGATACGCAGTATTTT | CASSLGGGGSTDTQYF | TRBJ2-3 | TRBV3-1/TRBV3-2 | TRBD2 | -
TGCGCCAGCAGCCAAGGACAGGCCACTGAAGCTTTCTTT | CASSQGQATEAFF | TRBJ1-1 | TRBV4-1 | - | -
TGTGCCAGTAGTCTCACAGGGGGCGAGGACACTGAAGCTTTCTTT | CASSLTGGEDTEAFF | TRBJ1-1 | TRBV19 | TRBD1 | -
TGCGCCAGCAGCCCCCCGGGGGGCCATGGCTACACCTTC | CASSPPGGHGYTF | TRBJ1-2 | TRBV4-1 | - | few
TGTGCCAGCAGACCACAGGGGGCGCGAACTTTCTCCACTGAAGCTTTCTTT | CASRPQGARTFSTEAFF | TRBJ1-1 | TRBV4-2 | TRBD1 | few
TGTGCCAGTACCGACAGCCAATACGAGCAGTACTTC | CASTDSQYEQYF | TRBJ2-7 | TRBV6-5 | - | -
TGTGCCAGCAGCGTAGCTCTAGAAAACACTGAAGCTTTCTTT | CASSVALENTEAFF | TRBJ1-1 | TRBV9 | - | -
TGTGCCAGCAGTTATGTAGCGGGGGGTGTAAATGAGCAGTTCTTC | CASSYVAGGVNEQFF | TRBJ2-1 | TRBV6-5 | TRBD2 | -
TGTGCCAGCAGTTCCGCGACAGGGCGCAAGCAGTACTTC | CASSSATGRKQYF | TRBJ2-7 | TRBV12-3/TRBV12-4 | TRBD1 | medium-sized
TGTGCCAGCAAAGTCAGATTCTATGGCTACACCTTC | CASKVRFYGYTF | TRBJ1-2 | TRBV2 | - | -
TGTGCCAGCAGTTGGGCCAGGACAGGGGCCTACGAGCAGTACTTC | CASSWARTGAYEQYF | TRBJ2-7 | TRBV2 | TRBD1 | -
TGTGCCAGCAGCTTGGGACTAGCGAGGGAGACCCAGTACTTC | CASSLGLARETQYF | TRBJ2-5 | TRBV5-4 | TRBD2 | -
TGTGCCAGCAGTTTACTAAGCTCCTACAATGAGCAGTTCTTC | CASSLLSSYNEQFF | TRBJ2-1 | TRBV27 | - | few
TGTGCCAGCAGCTTGGATGGGAGTCAGCCCCAGCATTTT | CASSLDGSQPQHF | TRBJ1-5 | TRBV7-2 | - | -
TGTGCCAGCAGCATACGAGACAGCTCCTACGAGCAGTACTTC | CASSIRDSSYEQYF | TRBJ2-7 | TRBV7-9 | - | -
TGCAGCGTTGAAACAGGGACAGATACGCAGTATTTT | CSVETGTDTQYF | TRBJ2-3 | TRBV29-1 | - | -